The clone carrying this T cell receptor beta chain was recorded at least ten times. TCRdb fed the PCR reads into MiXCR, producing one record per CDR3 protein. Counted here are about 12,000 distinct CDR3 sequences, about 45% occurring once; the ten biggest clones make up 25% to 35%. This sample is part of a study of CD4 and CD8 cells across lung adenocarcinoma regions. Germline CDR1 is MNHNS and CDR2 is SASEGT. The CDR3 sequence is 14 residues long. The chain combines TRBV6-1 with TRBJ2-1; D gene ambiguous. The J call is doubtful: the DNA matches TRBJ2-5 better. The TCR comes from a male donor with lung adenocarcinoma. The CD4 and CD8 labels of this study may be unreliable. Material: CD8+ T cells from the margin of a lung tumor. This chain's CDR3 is CASSVGSGQETQYF. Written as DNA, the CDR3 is TGTGCCAGCAGTGTAGGGTCAGGCCAAGAGACCCAGTACTTC.